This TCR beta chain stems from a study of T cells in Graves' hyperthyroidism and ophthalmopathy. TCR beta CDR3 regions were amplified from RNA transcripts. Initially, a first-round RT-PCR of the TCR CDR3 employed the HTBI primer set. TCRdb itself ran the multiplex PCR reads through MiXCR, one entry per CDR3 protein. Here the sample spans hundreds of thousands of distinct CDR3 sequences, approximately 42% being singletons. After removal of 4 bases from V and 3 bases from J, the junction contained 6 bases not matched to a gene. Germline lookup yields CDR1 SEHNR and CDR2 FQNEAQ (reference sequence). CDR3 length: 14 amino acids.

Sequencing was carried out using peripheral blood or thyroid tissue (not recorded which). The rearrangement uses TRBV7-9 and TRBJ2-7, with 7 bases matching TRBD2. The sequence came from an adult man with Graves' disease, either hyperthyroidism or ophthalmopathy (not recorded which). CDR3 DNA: TGTGCCAGCAGCTCCTCGACTAGCAACTACGAGCAGTACTTC. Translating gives CASSSSTSNYEQYF.